This passage covers 30 T cell receptor beta chains from one sample sequenced in a study of blood T cell repertoires in COVID-19. TCRdb's table, derived via immunoSEQ multiplex PCR, lists solely in-frame clones and lacks some. The sample consists of roughly 220,000 clones, nearly 90% of them appearing once. Material: PBMCs or T cells enriched from blood (not recorded which). The receptors were gathered from a young man who had been exposed to COVID-19.

The chain carries TRBV9 and TRBJ2-1, with D tentatively TRBD2 (6 bases). Between the trimmed V and J ends, which lost 3 bases and 12 bases, there was a span of 10 bases. This CDR3 has 11 amino acids. CDR1 and CDR2 from the germline V gene are SGDLS and YYNGEE. The CDR3 spells CASSGNSGQFF. The CDR3 nucleotides read TGTGCCAGCAGCGGAAATAGCGGGCAGTTCTTC. The whole variable domain, filled in from reference TRBV9 and TRBJ2-1, reads DSGVTQTPKHLITATGQRVTLRCSPRSGDLSVYWYQQSLDQGLQFLIQYYNGEERAKGNILERFSAQQFPDLHSELNLSSLELGDSALYFCASSGNSGQFFGPGTRLTVL.

This clone was seen just once. This chain links TRBV7-2 with TRBJ1-2; D not resolved. The CDR3 runs 12 residues. Trimming stripped 6 bases from V and 7 bases from J, with 12 bases between. Germline CDR1 and CDR2: SGHTA and FQGNSA. The CDR3 loop is CASRFSALGYTF. CDR3 in DNA: TGTGCCAGCAGATTTTCAGCGCTTGGCTACACCTTC.

The chain employs TRBV7-3 and TRBJ2-3, with a tentative D call TRBD2 (7 bases). The CDR3 runs 17 residues. With 5 bases removed from V and 0 bases from J, the gap between germline ends came to 18 bases. From germline, CDR1 is SGHTA and CDR2 FQGTGA. The CDR3 is CASSPGIRGGSTDTQYF. CDR3 DNA: TGTGCCAGCAGCCCGGGTATAAGGGGGGGAAGCACAGATACGCAGTATTTT.

The V call is TRBV5-4, the J call TRBJ2-3; D is uncertain. Germline lookup yields CDR1 SGHNT and CDR2 YYREEE (reference sequence). The CDR3 has 13 amino acids. The germline V and J ends were trimmed by 3 bases and 0 bases, with 5 bases remaining between them. Here the CDR3 reads CASSSTSTDTQYF. CDR3 nucleotide sequence: TGTGCCAGCAGCTCGACTAGCACAGATACGCAGTATTTT. Variable domain in full (rest from reference TRBV5-4 and TRBJ2-3): ETGVTQSPTHLIKTRGQQVTLRCSSQSGHNTVSWYQQALGQGPQFIFQYYREEENGRGNFPPRFSGLQFPNYSSELNVNALELDDSALYLCASSSTSTDTQYFGPGTRLTVL.

The chain combines TRBV18 with TRBJ2-7, with 9 bases matching TRBD1. This CDR3 is built from 15 residues. Per germline, CDR1 KGHSH and CDR2 LQKENI. V gave up 4 bases and J gave up 7 bases; unmatched junction bases: 11. The CDR3 coding sequence is TGTGCCAGCTCACGGAGGGACAGGGCGACCGGGGAGCAGTACTTC. The encoded protein is CASSRRDRATGEQYF.

The chain links TRBV29-1 to TRBJ1-2; D may be TRBD1 (5 bases). Trimming took off 4 bases at V and 3 bases at J, with 12 bases between the two ends. There are 13 residues in the CDR3. The germline CDR1 and CDR2 sequences are SQVTM and ANQGSEA. The CDR3 protein is CSVVRPRDYGYTF. In DNA form, the CDR3 reads TGCAGCGTTGTGCGACCCAGGGACTATGGCTACACCTTC.

J is TRBJ2-1 and V is TRBV19; 11 bases fit TRBD2. The CDR3 is 16 residues long. The trim removed 2 bases at V and 5 bases at J, leaving 5 bases unmatched. Germline values: CDR1 LNHDA, CDR2 SQIVND (reference sequence). The CDR3 protein is CASSIRGLAANNEQFF. CDR3 DNA sequence: TGTGCCAGTAGTATACGGGGACTAGCGGCGAACAATGAGCAGTTCTTC.

The chain employs TRBV5-8 and TRBJ1-1, with a possible D match to TRBD1 (5 bases). V lost 5 bases, J lost 4 bases, and 12 bases lay in between. The germline V gene encodes CDR1 SGHTS and CDR2 YDEGEE. The CDR3 is 13 amino acids. The CDR3 DNA is TGTGCCAGCAGGGCCCGCGGGGGCACTGAAGCTTTCTTT. It encodes CASRARGGTEAFF.

V gene TRBV12-3 or TRBV12-4 combines with J gene TRBJ1-4, with 7 bases identical to TRBD1. V gave up 5 bases and J gave up 14 bases; unmatched junction bases: 11. The CDR3 is 13 amino acids. The CDR3 spells CASSTRPRDSLFF. In nucleotides, the CDR3 is TGTGCCAGCAGTACCAGACCCAGGGACAGCCTGTTTTTT.

This clone was recorded only once. This sequence joins TRBV9 and TRBJ2-2; TRBD2 might be the D (6 bases). Trimming cost V 1 base and J 5 bases, with 9 bases left between them. CDR3 size: 14 residues. Looked up from germline, CDR1 is SGDLS and CDR2 is YYNGEE. The CDR3 loop is CASSVTSPTGELFF. The CDR3, as DNA: TGTGCCAGCAGCGTAACTAGCCCGACCGGGGAGCTGTTTTTT.

V is TRBV20-1 and J is TRBJ1-5, with 8 nucleotides matching TRBD1. Trimming took 3 bases from V and 7 from J; bases not matched to a gene: 8. The germline V gene has CDR1 DFQATT and CDR2 SNEGSKA (reference sequence). CDR3 size: 14 residues. Here the CDR3 reads CSASSGQVGQPQHF. The CDR3 bases are TGCAGTGCTAGTTCGGGACAGGTGGGGCAGCCCCAGCATTTT.

J is TRBJ2-1 and V is TRBV27; TRBD1 matches at 9 bases. Germline assignment: CDR1 MNHEY and CDR2 SMNVEV (reference sequence). The CDR3 length is 15 residues. With 3 bases clipped from V and 8 bases from J, the junction kept 8 bases outside the gene matches. CDR3 sequence: CASSFPGTGQDEQFF. The CDR3 coding sequence is TGTGCCAGCAGTTTCCCCGGGACAGGGCAGGATGAGCAGTTCTTC.

The chain links TRBV5-1 to TRBJ1-1; a possible D gene is TRBD1 (5 bases). The germline CDR1 and CDR2 sequences are SGHRS and YFSETQ. The CDR3 length is 15 residues. V was trimmed by 4 bases and J by 1 base, leaving 14 bases between them. The CDR3 DNA is TGCGCCAGCAGCGAGTTAGGGGCTAGGAACACTGAAGCTTTCTTT. This gives the protein CASSELGARNTEAFF.

V and J are TRBV5-1 and TRBJ1-1; D is uncertain. Germline loops: CDR1 SGHRS, CDR2 YFSETQ. V lost 1 base and J 1 base, leaving 5 bases between the germline ends. The CDR3 runs to 13 residues. Written as DNA, the CDR3 is TGCGCCAGCAGCTTGTATAAGAACACTGAAGCTTTCTTT. Encoded protein: CASSLYKNTEAFF.

V usage is TRBV30 and J usage is TRBJ1-1; a possible D gene is TRBD1 (6 bases). Germline CDR1 and CDR2: GTSNPN and SVGIG (reference sequence). The CDR3 is 15 amino acids. V lost 0 bases, J lost 3 bases, and 14 bases lay in between. The CDR3: CAWSVGRGRDTEAFF. CDR3 bases: TGTGCCTGGAGTGTAGGTAGGGGGAGGGACACTGAAGCTTTCTTT.

The chain joins TRBV2 to TRBJ2-3, with D possibly being TRBD1 (5 bases). V was pared by 5 bases and J by 11 bases, with 23 bases between. In germline, CDR1 is SNHLY, CDR2 FYNNEI. The CDR3 has 15 residues. The CDR3, as DNA: TGTGCCAGCAGTTATGGGTGGGCGGACCCCAGGGTGCAGTATTTT. Translating gives CASSYGWADPRVQYF.

On this clone itself: At one end the junction does not follow the germline gene, possibly because of a read error. The chain uses TRBV7-9 and TRBJ2-3; 7 bases agree with TRBD2. In germline, CDR1 is SEHNR, CDR2 FQNEAQ (reference sequence). CDR3 length: 14 residues. CDR3 DNA: TGTGCCAGCAGGTTAGCGGGCGTCACAGATACGCAGTATTTT. Its translation: CASRLAGVTDTQYF.

The genes are TRBV19 and TRBJ2-2; a weak D match, TRBD1 (5 bases). In germline, CDR1 is LNHDA, CDR2 SQIVND (reference sequence). V dropped 3 bases and J dropped 4 bases, with 6 bases sitting between them. This CDR3 has 13 residues. The CDR3 nucleotides read TGTGCCAGTAGTATGACAGTCACCGGGGAGCTGTTTTTT. Translated: CASSMTVTGELFF.

The chain combines TRBV2 with TRBJ2-7; weak D call: TRBD1 (6 bases). CDR1 and CDR2 from the germline V gene are SNHLY and FYNNEI. The length of the CDR3 is 15 residues. V dropped 0 bases and J dropped 3 bases, with 12 bases sitting between them. The CDR3 coding sequence is TGTGCCAGCAGTGAAGCAGGAAGGGGGAACTACGAGCAGTACTTC. The encoded protein is CASSEAGRGNYEQYF.

Here the CDR3 DNA reads TGTGCCAGCAGTGTGGGGGGACAGGGTACAAACACCATATATTTT. Translated: CASSVGGQGTNTIYF. This chain links TRBV7-2 with TRBJ1-3; 9 bases align to TRBD1. V lost 6 bases, J lost 6 bases, and 9 bases stayed unmatched. In germline, CDR1 is SGHTA, CDR2 FQGNSA. This CDR3 has 15 amino acids.

This chain joins TRBV5-1 and TRBJ2-7; TRBD2 is a possible D gene (6 bases). Trimming took off 0 bases at V and 3 bases at J, with 13 bases between the two ends. CDR3 length: 15 residues. Germline V gives CDR1 SGHRS, CDR2 YFSETQ. CDR3: CASSLGGPGSYEQYF. The CDR3 DNA is TGCGCCAGCAGCTTGGGAGGTCCCGGGAGCTACGAGCAGTACTTC.

The chain links TRBV3-1 (or the pseudogene TRBV3-2) to TRBJ2-3, with 9 bases aligning to TRBD2. This CDR3 region has 14 residues. V trimming: 8 bases; J trimming: 6 bases; junction bases outside the gene matches: 9. Germline lookup yields CDR1 LGHDT and CDR2 YNNKEL (reference sequence). CDR3 DNA sequence: TGTGCCAGCTCCCAGCTAGCGGGGCCGGATACGCAGTATTTT. It yields the protein CASSQLAGPDTQYF.

This clone was detected only once. This chain joins TRBV19 and TRBJ1-2; D unresolved. V lost 7 bases and J 8 bases, leaving 17 bases between the germline ends. This CDR3 region has 13 residues. Germline CDR1 LNHDA, CDR2 SQIVND (reference sequence). CDR3 sequence (DNA): TGTGCCAGTAAAGGTTTGCCCTCCGGGGGCTACACCTTC. Encoded protein: CASKGLPSGGYTF.

The V and J genes are TRBV2 and TRBJ2-7; 9 bases are a match to TRBD1. The CDR3 has 14 residues. The germline gives CDR1 SNHLY, CDR2 FYNNEI. V was clipped by 8 bases and J by 0 bases; unmatched bases: 5. CDR3 in DNA: TGTGCCAGCCGCGACAGGGGGGGCTCCTACGAGCAGTACTTC. Protein product: CASRDRGGSYEQYF.

The chain is built from TRBV4-1 and TRBJ2-7; the D gene is possibly TRBD2 (5 bases). In germline, CDR1 is MGHRA, CDR2 YSYEKL. This CDR3 has 16 residues. The V and J ends lost 0 bases and 4 bases respectively, with 16 bases between them. The CDR3 sequence is CASSQDKASRLYEQYF. DNA for the CDR3: TGCGCCAGCAGCCAAGATAAGGCATCGCGACTATACGAGCAGTACTTC.

The rearrangement uses TRBV4-1 and TRBJ1-2, with 7 nucleotides matching TRBD1. Looked up from germline, CDR1 is MGHRA and CDR2 is YSYEKL. The junction had 11 bases not matched to a gene; V was cut back by 1 base and J by 0 bases. This CDR3 spans 18 amino acids. DNA for the CDR3: TGCGCCAGCAGCCAAGTTGAGGGGGCCACACGAGCTAACTATGGCTACACCTTC. As protein: CASSQVEGATRANYGYTF.

The chain recombines TRBV12-3 or TRBV12-4 with TRBJ1-1; no firm D call. The CDR3 extends over 13 amino acids. Trimming pared 3 bases from V and 4 bases from J, leaving 9 bases between. The CDR3: CASSFELPTEAFF. The CDR3 DNA reads TGTGCCAGCAGTTTTGAACTGCCCACTGAAGCTTTCTTT.

The CDR3 region is CASSSRDRDDYGYTF. The CDR3 DNA follows: TGTGCCAGCAGCTCCAGGGACAGGGACGACTATGGCTACACCTTC. V is TRBV7-2 and J is TRBJ1-2, with TRBD1 identical over 9 bases. CDR1 and CDR2 (germline): SGHTA, FQGNSA. There are 15 residues in the CDR3. The ends lost 4 bases at V and 3 bases at J; junction bases unmatched: 6.

The rearrangement links TRBV11-3 to TRBJ2-3; 9 nucleotides line up with TRBD2. This CDR3 spans 15 amino acids. CDR1 is SGHNT, CDR2 YENEEA, per germline. V trimming: 5 bases; J trimming: 2 bases; junction bases outside the gene matches: 5. The CDR3 DNA follows: TGTGCCAGCAGCGCGGGGGGGGACTACACAGATACGCAGTATTTT. It is translated as CASSAGGDYTDTQYF.

This clone has a handful of counts. This chain connects TRBV27 to TRBJ2-7; 10 bases match TRBD1. This CDR3 region has 16 residues. V trimming: 2 bases; J trimming: 2 bases; junction bases outside the gene matches: 6. Germline CDR1 is MNHEY and CDR2 is SMNVEV (reference sequence). In nucleotides, the CDR3 is TGTGCCAGCAGTTTAGGCACCGGGACAGGGGCCTACGAGCAGTACTTC. This translates into CASSLGTGTGAYEQYF.